This is a list of T cell receptor beta chains from one sample in a study of blood T cell repertoires in COVID-19. The repertoire was sequenced with immunoSEQ multiplex PCR; TCRdb's copy has only in-frame clones and lacks some. The sample lists around 450,000 clones, about 89% occurring once. The specimen sequenced was peripheral blood. The receptors shown here come from a woman under 40 with acute or convalescent COVID-19. Both conserved end residues are part of each CDR3. A D gene is named only where the DNA matches it firmly. Expanded clones get a size class; other rows say once, few or many, or leave the size out.

cdr3_nt cdr3_aa j_call d_call clone_size cdr3_length v_call
TGTGCCAGCAGTTACTCGACAGGGGGGAACTATGGCTACACCTTC CASSYSTGGNYGYTF TRBJ1-2 TRBD1 NA 15 TRBV6-5
TGTGCCAGCGAGGGGAATATCGGGGGGCCGGGGTACGAGCAGTACTTC CASEGNIGGPGYEQYF TRBJ2-7 NA NA 16 TRBV28
TGTGCCAGTAGCCGTGGACAGTTGAATTCACCCCTCCACTTT CASSRGQLNSPLHF TRBJ1-6 NA NA 14 TRBV19
TGTGCCAGCAGCAGGGGGTCGGGCACTGAAGCTTTCTTT CASSRGSGTEAFF TRBJ1-1 TRBD1 NA 13 TRBV6-2/TRBV6-3
TGCGCCAGCAGCTTGGCCCCAGGGGGCCAGATATTGAACACTGAAGCTTTCTTT CASSLAPGGQILNTEAFF TRBJ1-1 TRBD1 NA 18 TRBV5-1
TGTGCCAGCAGTAGAACCGGGACAGATCCCTACGAGCAGTACTTC CASSRTGTDPYEQYF TRBJ2-7 TRBD1 NA 15 TRBV6-5
TGTGCCAGCAGCCATCCCCTAGCGGGGGGCCCCTTCCTCCAACACAATGAGCAGTTCTTC CASSHPLAGGPFLQHNEQFF TRBJ2-1 TRBD2 NA 20 TRBV4-2
TGTGCCTGGAGTGTACGAAACAGGGGTGGGCTGTTTTTT CAWSVRNRGGLFF TRBJ2-2 TRBD1 NA 13 TRBV30
TGCGCCAGCCTGGGGCCGAGGGAAAAACTGTTTTTT CASLGPREKLFF TRBJ1-4 NA few 12 TRBV4-1
TGTGCCAGCAGCTTATTCTCCAACGGGAACACCGGGGAGCTGTTTTTT CASSLFSNGNTGELFF TRBJ2-2 NA NA 16 TRBV7-6
TGTGCCAGCAGCTCCATTAGCGGGGCGGTCTCCTACAATGAGCAGTTCTTC CASSSISGAVSYNEQFF TRBJ2-1 TRBD2 NA 17 TRBV5-6
TGTGCCAGCAGCCTGGGACACACAGGGGGGGAGACCCAGTACTTC CASSLGHTGGETQYF TRBJ2-5 TRBD1 NA 15 TRBV3-1/TRBV3-2
TGTGCCAGCAGCTTCGGCGGGGGGGCCTCTGGGGCCAACGTCCTGACTTTC CASSFGGGASGANVLTF TRBJ2-6 TRBD2 once 17 TRBV7-8
TGTGCCAGCAGCACGGACAGGGGGCCGGGGGAGACCCAGTACTTC CASSTDRGPGETQYF TRBJ2-5 TRBD1 NA 15 TRBV7-3
TGCAGTGCTAGGGGCCAGATTGAAGCTTTCTTT CSARGQIEAFF TRBJ1-1 NA NA 11 TRBV20-1
TGTGCCAGCAGAGAGCCGGGACAGACCTACAATGAGCAGTTCTTC CASREPGQTYNEQFF TRBJ2-1 TRBD1 NA 15 TRBV2
TGCGCCAGCAGCCTCAGCATGACAGGGTCCTACGAGCAGTACTTC CASSLSMTGSYEQYF TRBJ2-7 TRBD1 few 15 TRBV4-1
TGTGCCAGCAGCGCCACAGGAGATTACGAGCAGTACTTC CASSATGDYEQYF TRBJ2-7 NA NA 13 TRBV12-3/TRBV12-4
TGTGCCAGCAGTTACCGGGGGGCAACTAATGAAAAACTGTTTTTT CASSYRGATNEKLFF TRBJ1-4 NA NA 15 TRBV6-5
TGTGCCAGCAGGGGAGGGGCGGGGGGCTCAGAGACCCAGTACTTC CASRGGAGGSETQYF TRBJ2-5 TRBD2 once 15 TRBV28
TGTGCCAGCACCAGTAGCCGGGGGGGGCACAATGAGCAGTTCTTC CASTSSRGGHNEQFF TRBJ2-1 TRBD2 NA 15 TRBV6-5
TGTGCCAGCAGCCAAGGGATGAGACAACTTGGGGAGACCCAGTACTTC CASSQGMRQLGETQYF TRBJ2-5 NA NA 16 TRBV3-1/TRBV3-2
TGTGCCAGCAGCCAACCGGGTAGTGAAAAACTGTTTTTT CASSQPGSEKLFF TRBJ1-4 NA NA 13 TRBV5-5
TGTGCCAGCAGCCTACGGACTAGCGGGACTACCGCAGATACGCAGTATTTT CASSLRTSGTTADTQYF TRBJ2-3 TRBD2 NA 17 TRBV13
TGTGCCAGCGGTGATAGGGGTGTTAGCACAGATACGCAGTATTTT CASGDRGVSTDTQYF TRBJ2-3 NA NA 15 TRBV2
TGTGCCAGCAGTTTTTCGGCAGGAAATGAAGCTTTCTTT CASSFSAGNEAFF TRBJ1-1 NA once 13 TRBV12-3/TRBV12-4
TGTGCCAGCAGCACCGGGACAGGGGACGAGCAGTACTTC CASSTGTGDEQYF TRBJ2-7 TRBD1 NA 13 TRBV7-3
TGCAGTGTTCCCAGGAACACTGAAGCTTTCTTT CSVPRNTEAFF TRBJ1-1 NA NA 11 TRBV20-1
TGTGCCAGCAGCTTGACTAGCGGGGGGGAAGATACGCAGTATTTT CASSLTSGGEDTQYF TRBJ2-3 TRBD2 NA 15 TRBV5-4
TGCGCCGCGTCAAGACAGAGTACGGACACCGGGGAGCTGTTTTTT CAASRQSTDTGELFF TRBJ2-2 NA NA 15 TRBV4-1
TGCGCCAGCCGACCAGGGGGAGGTTATAGCAATCAGCCCCAGCATTTT CASRPGGGYSNQPQHF TRBJ1-5 TRBD1 NA 16 TRBV10-2
TGTGCCACCAGCAGACCCGATTCACCCCTCCACTTT CATSRPDSPLHF TRBJ1-6 NA NA 12 TRBV15
TGCGCCAGCACCGTGGATGGACAGGGGTATGGCTCACCCCTCCACTTT CASTVDGQGYGSPLHF TRBJ1-6 TRBD1 many 16 TRBV10-2